This T cell receptor beta chain originates from a study of radiation and T cells in renal cell carcinoma. Here immunoSEQ multiplex PCR was the method, and the copy in TCRdb shows in-frame clones only, minus some. There are about 170,000 clones in the sample; less than 90% occur only once, and roughly 10% lies in the top ten. Time point here: blood 4 weeks post-SBRT, at nephrectomy. The sample's treatment: 15 Gy SBRT to primary tumor, nephrectomy 4 weeks later. Nephrectomy followed 15 Gy stereotactic body radiation by 4 weeks. The sequence came from a woman in her fifties or sixties with renal cell carcinoma. Sequenced here: blood, sampled from a patient whose treatment included radiotherapy and nephrectomy.

CDR3 sequence (DNA): TGTGCCAGCAGTGCCATGGTAGGCGGAATCACTGAAGCTTTCTTT. Residues: CASSAMVGGITEAFF. V and J are TRBV25-1 and TRBJ1-1; no reliable D call. Germline V gene sequence: CDR1 MGHDK, CDR2 SYGVNS. With 4 bases removed from V and 4 bases from J, the gap between germline ends came to 16 bases. The CDR3 length is 15 residues.